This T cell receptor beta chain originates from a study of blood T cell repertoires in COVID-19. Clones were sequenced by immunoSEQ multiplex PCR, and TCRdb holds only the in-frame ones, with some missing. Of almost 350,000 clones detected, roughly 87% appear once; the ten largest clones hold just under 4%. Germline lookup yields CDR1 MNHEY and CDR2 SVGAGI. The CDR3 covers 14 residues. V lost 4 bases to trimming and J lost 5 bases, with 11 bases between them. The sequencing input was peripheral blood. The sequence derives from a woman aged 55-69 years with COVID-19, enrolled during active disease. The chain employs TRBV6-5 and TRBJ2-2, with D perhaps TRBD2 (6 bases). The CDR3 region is CASSSGVTTGELFF. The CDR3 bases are TGTGCCAGCAGTTCGGGAGTGACAACCGGGGAGCTGTTTTTT.